The present T cell receptor (beta chain) was sequenced within a study of shared clonotypes between healthy human individuals. In the study overall: The cohort comprised a couple of women and a few men. Their ages spanned 18 to 49 years.

Once extracted for a subset, genomic DNA was divided evenly among several immunoSEQ plates. Using immunoSEQ multiplex PCR, the repertoire was profiled, and TCRdb retains in-frame clones only, with some absent. The sample carries about 980,000 clones, about 80% recorded once. Germline lookup yields CDR1 SNHLY and CDR2 FYNNEI. The CDR3 consists of 15 residues. V was pared by 6 bases and J by 2 bases, with 13 bases between. This clone was seen only once. This TCR was sampled from a man younger than 30 in good health. V is TRBV2 and J is TRBJ1-4; tentatively, D is TRBD1 (5 bases). The sample comprised memory CD4+ T cells sorted from blood. Subset noted: CD45RA-negative fraction. The CDR3: CASRGARVTNEKLFF. The CDR3 region has the DNA TGTGCCAGCAGGGGCGCCAGGGTGACTAATGAAAAACTGTTTTTT.